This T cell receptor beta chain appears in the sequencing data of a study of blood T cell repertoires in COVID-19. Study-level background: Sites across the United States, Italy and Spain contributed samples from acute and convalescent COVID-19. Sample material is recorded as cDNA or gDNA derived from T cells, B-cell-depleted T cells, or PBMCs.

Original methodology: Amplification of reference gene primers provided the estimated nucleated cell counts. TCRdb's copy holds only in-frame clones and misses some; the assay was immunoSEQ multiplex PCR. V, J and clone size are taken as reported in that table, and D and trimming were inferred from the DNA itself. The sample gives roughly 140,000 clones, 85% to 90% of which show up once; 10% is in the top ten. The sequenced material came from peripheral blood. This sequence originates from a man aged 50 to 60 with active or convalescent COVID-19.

The CDR3 spells CASSKDRGGNQPQHF. The DNA for the CDR3 is TGTGCCAGTAGTAAGGACAGGGGCGGCAATCAGCCCCAGCATTTT. This rearrangement joins TRBV19 to TRBJ1-5, with 9 bases matching TRBD1. Germline V gene data show CDR1 as LNHDA and CDR2 as SQIVND (reference sequence). The CDR3 is 15 residues long. V was clipped by 4 bases and J by 2 bases; unmatched bases: 3.